This T cell receptor beta chain was recorded in a study of cytomegalovirus exposure and HLA in healthy donors. General study results and limits: A later analysis linked a missense DCLRE1C variant to TCR beta V- and J-gene trimming.

Concerning this clone itself: Its antigen is currently unknown.

There are 14 residues in the CDR3. V lost 2 bases to trimming and J lost 8 bases, with 12 bases between them. Per germline, CDR1 SGHAT and CDR2 FQNNGV. The PCR was carried out with 60 Vbeta primers and 13 Jbeta primers. Produced via immunoSEQ multiplex PCR; TCRdb's table is partial and in-frame only. The repertoire has approximately 100,000 clones, 79% of them found once; the top ten carry around 3.1%. V is TRBV11-2 and J is TRBJ1-4; perhaps TRBD1 as D (6 bases). This sequence originates from a woman between 40 and 55 years old in good health and CMV-seronegative. The sample was PBMCs. The CDR3 loop is CASSLNRVGEKLFF. CDR3 sequence (DNA): TGTGCCAGCAGCTTAAACAGGGTAGGCGAAAAACTGTTTTTT.